The 24 T cell receptor beta chains reported below all come from one sample, sequenced in a study of blood T cell repertoires in COVID-19. Libraries were prepared by immunoSEQ multiplex PCR; TCRdb keeps only in-frame clonotypes and omits some of them. The sample carries tens of thousands of clones, more than 90% recorded once. The sample taken for sequencing was peripheral blood. The receptors come from a man between 60 and 70 years old with acute or convalescent COVID-19.

A word on this clone: One end of the junction does not line up with germline, which may come from a read error. This chain uses TRBV7-9 with TRBJ1-2; 9 bases are shared with TRBD1. Germline CDR1 SEHNR, CDR2 FQNEAQ (reference sequence). The CDR3 runs 15 residues. The DNA of the CDR3 is TGTGCCAGCACCTTATTCGGGACAGGGAATCAAGGCTACACCTTC. Protein product: CASTLFGTGNQGYTF.

This rearrangement joins TRBV19 to TRBJ2-3; 9 bases match TRBD1. Unmatched junction bases numbered 11, after V lost 7 bases and J lost 0 bases. CDR3 length: 17 residues. Germline loops: CDR1 LNHDA, CDR2 SQIVND (reference sequence). The CDR3 protein is CASTDLIGTGSTDTQYF. In nucleotides, the CDR3 is TGTGCCAGTACCGACCTCATCGGGACAGGGAGCACAGATACGCAGTATTTT.

The chain joins TRBV7-8 to TRBJ1-3; possibly TRBD1 for D (6 bases). The CDR3 has 15 residues. Germline loops: CDR1 SGHVS, CDR2 FQNEAQ. V lost 5 bases, J lost 2 bases, and 13 bases lay in between. The CDR3 DNA sequence: TGTGCCAGCAGCGCGGACAGCTTGACTGGAAACACCATATATTTT. Residues: CASSADSLTGNTIYF.

The chain uses TRBV10-3 and TRBJ2-3; perhaps TRBD2 as D (5 bases). V was trimmed by 0 bases and J by 14 bases, leaving 12 bases between them. The CDR3 runs 12 residues. Looked up from germline, CDR1 is ENHRY and CDR2 is SYGVKD. The CDR3: CAISESSGRGYF. The CDR3 nucleotides are TGTGCCATCAGTGAGTCAAGCGGCCGGGGGTATTTT.

The chain joins TRBV5-6 to TRBJ1-5, with 8 bases fitting TRBD1. CDR1 SGHDT and CDR2 YYEEEE come from the germline V gene. With V trimmed by 7 bases and J by 3 bases, 3 bases remained unmatched. The CDR3 loop spans 13 amino acids. In DNA, the CDR3 is TGTGCCAGCTCCAGGGGGCCCAATCAGCCCCAGCATTTT. As protein: CASSRGPNQPQHF.

The gene calls are TRBV12-3 or TRBV12-4 and TRBJ1-5, with D possibly matching TRBD1 (6 bases). Trimming pared 6 bases from V and 5 bases from J, leaving 11 bases between. CDR3 length: 13 residues. The DNA for the CDR3 is TGTGCCAGCAGCGGACAGATCGATCAGCCCCAGCATTTT. It translates to CASSGQIDQPQHF.

V gene TRBV6-6 combines with J gene TRBJ1-5; perhaps TRBD1 as D (6 bases). The V end lost 2 bases, the J end lost 4 bases, and 6 bases lay between the germline ends. Germline CDR1 reads MNHNY; CDR2 reads SVGAGI (reference sequence). The CDR3 is made up of 13 amino acids. CDR3 region: CASSYRGNQPQHF. The CDR3 DNA is TGTGCCAGCAGTTACAGGGGGAATCAGCCCCAGCATTTT.

The rearrangement uses TRBV3-1 (or the pseudogene TRBV3-2) and TRBJ2-2; a possible D gene is TRBD2 (6 bases). V gave up 3 bases and J gave up 3 bases, with 11 bases separating them. The CDR3 sequence is 15 residues long. The germline CDR1 and CDR2 sequences are LGHDT and YNNKEL (reference sequence). The CDR3 nucleotides read TGTGCCAGCAGCCAGTTGAGGGACTACACCGGGGAGCTGTTTTTT. Encoded protein: CASSQLRDYTGELFF.

This clone appeared a few times. The rearrangement joins TRBV3-1 (or the pseudogene TRBV3-2) to TRBJ2-7; 9 bases match TRBD1. Germline CDR1 reads LGHDT; CDR2 reads YNNKEL (reference sequence). Germline trimming cut 1 base from V and 4 bases from J; bases unmatched to any gene: 5. The CDR3 sequence is 15 residues long. This CDR3 is CASSQATGGFYEQYF. DNA for the CDR3: TGTGCCAGCAGCCAAGCCACAGGGGGCTTTTACGAGCAGTACTTC.

The chain carries TRBV4-1 and TRBJ2-7; D may be TRBD2 (5 bases). CDR3 length: 18 residues. Germline CDR1 and CDR2: MGHRA and YSYEKL. Trimming cost V 0 bases and J 2 bases, with 20 bases left between them. The CDR3 nucleotides are TGCGCCAGCAGCCAAGAAAGGAATGTTCGGAAGGGAGCCTACGAGCAGTACTTC. It encodes CASSQERNVRKGAYEQYF.

The V gene is TRBV7-9, the J gene TRBJ1-2, with 9 bases fitting TRBD1. Germline lookup yields CDR1 SEHNR and CDR2 FQNEAQ (reference sequence). The ends lost 5 bases at V and 5 bases at J; junction bases unmatched: 6. This CDR3 spans 14 amino acids. The CDR3, as DNA: TGTGCCAGCAGCCCAGCCGGGACAGGGTATGGCTACACCTTC. It is translated as CASSPAGTGYGYTF. Full variable domain (outside the CDR3, taken from reference TRBV7-9 and TRBJ1-2): DTGVSQNPRHKITKRGQNVTFRCDPISEHNRLYWYRQTLGQGPEFLTYFQNEAQLEKSRLLSDRFSAERPKGSFSTLEIQRTEQGDSAMYLCASSPAGTGYGYTFGSGTRLTVV.

The V call is TRBV6-5, the J call TRBJ2-1; no clear D. The CDR3 covers 14 residues. Germline lookup yields CDR1 MNHEY and CDR2 SVGAGI. Trimming removed 0 bases from V and 6 bases from J, with 9 bases in between. The CDR3 DNA follows: TGTGCCAGCAGTTACTCCTCAGCAGGCAATGAGCAGTTCTTC. Protein sequence: CASSYSSAGNEQFF.

This rearrangement joins TRBV25-1 to TRBJ1-6, with D possibly being TRBD1 (5 bases). V lost 1 base and J lost 7, with 11 bases in between. Per germline, CDR1 MGHDK and CDR2 SYGVNS. This CDR3 contains 15 residues. In nucleotides, the CDR3 is TGTGCCAGCAGTGAATTCGGGGGATGGAATTCACCCCTCCACTTT. It is translated as CASSEFGGWNSPLHF.

V gene TRBV3-1 (or the pseudogene TRBV3-2) combines with J gene TRBJ1-2; D might be TRBD1 (5 bases). V was cut by 1 base and J by 4 bases, with 10 bases left in between. The germline CDR1 and CDR2 sequences are LGHDT and YNNKEL (reference sequence). The CDR3 consists of 14 residues. The CDR3 coding sequence is TGTGCCAGCAGCCAAGCCGGAAGGGGCTATGGCTACACCTTC. It is translated as CASSQAGRGYGYTF.

The sample holds one count of this clone. This chain uses TRBV5-4 with TRBJ1-1; D uncertain. V lost 1 base to trimming and J lost 1 base, with 14 bases between them. The germline gives CDR1 SGHNT, CDR2 YYREEE (reference sequence). This CDR3 contains 16 residues. In nucleotides, the CDR3 is TGTGCCAGCAGCTTGTTTATGGTGGCGGGGAACACTGAAGCTTTCTTT. Translation gives CASSLFMVAGNTEAFF.

V is TRBV6-5 and J is TRBJ2-3; a weak D match, TRBD2 (6 bases). The CDR3 runs to 14 residues. The V end was cut by 10 bases, the J end by 8 bases, with 22 bases between. Germline V gives CDR1 MNHEY, CDR2 SVGAGI. The CDR3 DNA is TGTGCCAACCAACGGGGAGGCCAGGTCGGTACGCAGTATTTT. Its translation is CANQRGGQVGTQYF.

V gene TRBV6-1 combines with J gene TRBJ1-2; D gene ambiguous. CDR3 size: 12 residues. In germline, CDR1 is MNHNS, CDR2 SASEGT. Deletions cut 2 bases from V and 5 bases from J, with 6 bases between. The CDR3 loop is CASSESMYGYTF. CDR3 DNA: TGTGCCAGCAGTGAAAGCATGTATGGCTACACCTTC.

The chain carries TRBV7-3 and TRBJ1-1, with D perhaps TRBD1 (6 bases). The CDR3 runs to 17 residues. Germline-derived CDR1 and CDR2 are SGHTA and FQGTGA. Trimming left V 2 bases short and J 3 bases short, with 19 bases between. The CDR3 coding sequence is TGTGCCAGCAGCTTATTCTCGCGGACAGCGGGGGACACTGAAGCTTTCTTT. It translates to CASSLFSRTAGDTEAFF.

The gene calls are TRBV27 and TRBJ1-2; D remains ambiguous. The CDR3 sequence is 17 residues long. V was trimmed by 5 bases and J by 4 bases, leaving 23 bases between them. Germline V gene lookup returns CDR1 MNHEY and CDR2 SMNVEV (reference sequence). The CDR3 spells CASSPSRLSTPSYGYTF. The CDR3 DNA sequence: TGTGCCAGCAGTCCCTCGAGACTCTCCACCCCTAGCTATGGCTACACCTTC.

The gene calls are TRBV7-9 and TRBJ2-1; 8 bases agree with TRBD2. Germline V lookup: CDR1 SEHNR, CDR2 FQNEAQ (reference sequence). V trimming: 5 bases; J trimming: 8 bases; junction bases outside the gene matches: 8. There are 14 residues in the CDR3. For the CDR3, the DNA is TGTGCCAGCAGCGCCGGGACTAGAAACGATGAGCAGTTCTTC. This encodes CASSAGTRNDEQFF.

This rearrangement joins TRBV30 to TRBJ1-1; weak D call: TRBD1 (6 bases). The V gene lost 0 bases and the J gene lost 1 base, with 12 bases spanning the gap. The CDR3 has 15 amino acids. From germline, CDR1 is GTSNPN and CDR2 SVGIG (reference sequence). The CDR3 DNA reads TGTGCCTGGAGTGTGGCAGGGGCAAGGAACACTGAAGCTTTCTTT. It translates to CAWSVAGARNTEAFF.

The chain has TRBV18 and TRBJ2-7; D not certain. The CDR3 is 12 residues long. Trimming removed 6 bases from V and 5 bases from J, with 11 bases in between. Germline values: CDR1 KGHSH, CDR2 LQKENI. DNA for the CDR3: TGTGCCAGCTCCCCCGATCGGGACGAGCAGTACTTC. It yields the protein CASSPDRDEQYF.

The chain couples TRBV4-2 to TRBJ1-1; 9 bases are a match to TRBD1. Germline V gene data show CDR1 as LGHNA and CDR2 as YNFKEQ. V was pared by 5 bases and J by 5 bases, with 15 bases of the junction left unmatched. CDR3 length: 17 amino acids. CDR3 in DNA: TGTGCCAGCAGCTACCGGGACAGGGAGTTCTTGGGGACTGAAGCTTTCTTT. This gives the protein CASSYRDREFLGTEAFF.

This clone has just a few counts. The V call is TRBV5-6, the J call TRBJ2-5, with D possibly being TRBD2 (6 bases). The ends were cut back, 1 base at V and 4 bases at J, with 14 bases in the middle. This CDR3 region has 15 residues. Per the germline V gene, CDR1 is SGHDT and CDR2 is YYEEEE. The CDR3 sequence is CASSLTSAEGETQYF. The CDR3 DNA reads as TGTGCCAGCAGCTTGACCTCAGCGGAGGGAGAGACCCAGTACTTC.